This TCR beta chain came from a study of CD8+ T cells in alopecia areata. Study information: The share of scalp area affected provided the severity score for treated patients.

This clone was counted between two and nine times. Its antigen is not known. The treatment: oral pan-JAK inhibitor, 5-10 mg twice daily. Study conclusions and caveats: The link between baseline CD8+ expansion and response remains uncertain with one nonresponder. Among the 100 top clones, expanded CD8+ clones, like scalp clonality, were significantly decreased by tofacitinib.

RNA extraction was followed by reverse transcription into cDNA, which acted as the sequencing template. Here immunoSEQ multiplex PCR was the method, and the copy in TCRdb shows in-frame clones only, minus some. The sample yields 60,000 to 85,000 clones, 60% to 70% seen once. V dropped 5 bases and J dropped 6; count of bases not matched to a gene: 5. The CDR3 length is 16 residues. Germline V gene data show CDR1 as MGHRA and CDR2 as YSYEKL. This chain uses TRBV4-1 with TRBJ2-1; 15 nucleotides align to TRBD2. The TCR originated in a human donor with alopecia areata. Sequencing was performed on CD8+ T cells sorted from blood, taken at week 24, from a patient treated with tofacitinib. CDR3 in DNA: TGCGCCAGCAGCTCACGGACTAGCGGGGGGGTCAATGAGCAGTTCTTC. Protein product: CASSSRTSGGVNEQFF.